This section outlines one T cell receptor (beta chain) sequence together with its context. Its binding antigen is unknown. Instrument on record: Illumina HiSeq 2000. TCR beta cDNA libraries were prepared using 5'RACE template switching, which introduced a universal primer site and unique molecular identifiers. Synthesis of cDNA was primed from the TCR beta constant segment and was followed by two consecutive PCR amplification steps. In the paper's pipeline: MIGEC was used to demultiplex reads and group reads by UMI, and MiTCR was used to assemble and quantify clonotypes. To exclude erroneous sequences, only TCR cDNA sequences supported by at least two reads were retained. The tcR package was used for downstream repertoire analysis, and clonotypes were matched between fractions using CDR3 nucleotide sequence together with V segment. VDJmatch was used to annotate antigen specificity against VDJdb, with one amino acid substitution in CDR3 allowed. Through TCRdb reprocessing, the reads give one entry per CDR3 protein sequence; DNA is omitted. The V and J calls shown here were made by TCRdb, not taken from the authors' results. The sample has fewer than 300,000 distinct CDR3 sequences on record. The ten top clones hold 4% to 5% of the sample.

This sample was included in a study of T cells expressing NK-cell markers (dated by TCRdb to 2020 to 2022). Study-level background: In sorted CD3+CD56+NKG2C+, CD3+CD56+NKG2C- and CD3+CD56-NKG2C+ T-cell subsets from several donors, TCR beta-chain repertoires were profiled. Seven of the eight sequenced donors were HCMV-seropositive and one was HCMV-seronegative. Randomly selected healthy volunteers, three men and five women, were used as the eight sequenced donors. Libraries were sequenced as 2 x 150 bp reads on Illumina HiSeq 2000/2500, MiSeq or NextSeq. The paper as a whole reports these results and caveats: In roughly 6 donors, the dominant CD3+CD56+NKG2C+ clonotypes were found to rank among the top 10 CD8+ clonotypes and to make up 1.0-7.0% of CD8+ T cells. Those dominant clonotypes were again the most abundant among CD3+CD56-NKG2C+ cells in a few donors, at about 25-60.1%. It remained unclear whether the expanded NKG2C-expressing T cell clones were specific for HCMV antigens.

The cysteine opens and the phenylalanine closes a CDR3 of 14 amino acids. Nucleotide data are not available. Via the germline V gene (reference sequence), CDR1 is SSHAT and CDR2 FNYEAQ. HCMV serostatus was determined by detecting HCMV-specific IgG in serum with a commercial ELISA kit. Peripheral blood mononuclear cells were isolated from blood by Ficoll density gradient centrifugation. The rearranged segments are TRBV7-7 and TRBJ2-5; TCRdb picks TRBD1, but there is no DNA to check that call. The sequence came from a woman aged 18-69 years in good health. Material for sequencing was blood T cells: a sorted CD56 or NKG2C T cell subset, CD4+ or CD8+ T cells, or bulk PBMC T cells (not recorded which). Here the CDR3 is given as CASSLAGGLETQYF.